The 2 T cell receptor beta chains presented below share a single source sample, sequenced in a study of cytomegalovirus exposure and HLA in healthy donors. PCR used 60 Vbeta primers and 13 Jbeta primers. Assay used: immunoSEQ multiplex PCR; TCRdb lists only in-frame clones, some missing. The table records under 200,000 clones, roughly four fifths of them present only once. Sample: PBMCs. The receptors were sampled from a woman between 18 and 29 years old in good health and CMV-seronegative.

The CDR3: CASSFDRAGADTQYF. CDR3 nucleotide sequence: TGCGCCAGCAGTTTCGACAGGGCTGGGGCAGATACGCAGTATTTT. The chain recombines TRBV10-1 with TRBJ2-3; 7 nucleotides match TRBD1. The trim removed 5 bases at V and 4 bases at J, leaving 9 bases unmatched. CDR3 size: 15 residues. Germline V gene lookup returns CDR1 WNHNN and CDR2 SYGVQD (reference sequence).

This clone occurred once. V and J are TRBV7-6 and TRBJ2-1; D not resolved. CDR1 is SGHVS and CDR2 is FNYEAQ in the germline V gene. The CDR3 is made up of 13 amino acids. V lost 2 bases and J 5 bases, leaving 7 bases between the germline ends. The CDR3 nucleotides read TGTGCCAGCAGCTTAATCTTTGACAATGAGCAGTTCTTC. Encoded protein: CASSLIFDNEQFF.